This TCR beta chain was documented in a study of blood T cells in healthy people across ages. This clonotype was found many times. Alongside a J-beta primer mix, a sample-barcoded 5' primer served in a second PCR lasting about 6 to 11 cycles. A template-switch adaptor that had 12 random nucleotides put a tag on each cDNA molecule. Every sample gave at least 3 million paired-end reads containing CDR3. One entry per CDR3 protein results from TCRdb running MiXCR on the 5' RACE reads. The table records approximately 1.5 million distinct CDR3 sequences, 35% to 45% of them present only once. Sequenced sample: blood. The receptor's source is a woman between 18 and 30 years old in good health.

The CDR3: CASSLMEGEKLFF. The DNA for the CDR3 is TGTGCCAGCAGTTTGATGGAGGGTGAAAAACTGTTTTTT. The J gene is TRBJ1-4, the V gene TRBV12-3 or TRBV12-4; D ambiguous. With 3 bases removed from V and 7 bases from J, the gap between germline ends came to 9 bases. The CDR3 extends over 13 amino acids.